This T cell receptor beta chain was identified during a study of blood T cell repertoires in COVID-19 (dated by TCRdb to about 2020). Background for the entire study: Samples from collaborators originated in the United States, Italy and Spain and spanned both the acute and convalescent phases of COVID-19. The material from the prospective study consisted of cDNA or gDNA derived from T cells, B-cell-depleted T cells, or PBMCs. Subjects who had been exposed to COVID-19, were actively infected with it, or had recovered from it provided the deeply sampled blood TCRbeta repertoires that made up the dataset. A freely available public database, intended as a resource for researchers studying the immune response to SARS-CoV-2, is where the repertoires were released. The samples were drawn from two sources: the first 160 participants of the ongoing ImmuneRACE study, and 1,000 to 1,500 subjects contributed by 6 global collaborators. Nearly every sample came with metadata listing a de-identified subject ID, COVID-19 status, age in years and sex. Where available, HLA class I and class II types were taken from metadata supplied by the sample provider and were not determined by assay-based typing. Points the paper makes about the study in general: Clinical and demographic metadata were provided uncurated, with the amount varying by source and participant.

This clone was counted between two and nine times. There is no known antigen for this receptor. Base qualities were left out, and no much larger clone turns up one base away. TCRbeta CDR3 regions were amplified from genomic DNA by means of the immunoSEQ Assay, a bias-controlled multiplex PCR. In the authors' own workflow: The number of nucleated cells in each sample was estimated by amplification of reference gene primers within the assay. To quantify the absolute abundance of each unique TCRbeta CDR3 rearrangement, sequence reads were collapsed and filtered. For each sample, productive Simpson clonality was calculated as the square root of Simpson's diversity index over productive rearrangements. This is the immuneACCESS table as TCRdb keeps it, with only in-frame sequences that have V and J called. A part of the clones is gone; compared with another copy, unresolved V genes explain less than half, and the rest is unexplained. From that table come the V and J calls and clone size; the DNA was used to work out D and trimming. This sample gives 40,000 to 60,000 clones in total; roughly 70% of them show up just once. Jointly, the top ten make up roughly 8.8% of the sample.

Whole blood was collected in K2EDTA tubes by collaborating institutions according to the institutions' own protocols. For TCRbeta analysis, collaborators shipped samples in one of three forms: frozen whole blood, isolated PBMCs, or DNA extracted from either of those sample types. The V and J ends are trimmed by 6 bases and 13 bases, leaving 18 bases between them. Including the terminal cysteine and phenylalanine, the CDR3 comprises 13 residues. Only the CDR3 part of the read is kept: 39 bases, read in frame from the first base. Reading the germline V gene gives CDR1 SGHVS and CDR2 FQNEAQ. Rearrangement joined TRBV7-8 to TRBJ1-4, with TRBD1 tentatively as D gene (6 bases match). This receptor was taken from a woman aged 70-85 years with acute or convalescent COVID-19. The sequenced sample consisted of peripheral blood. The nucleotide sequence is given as TGTGCCAGCAGTTGGGACCCACGAGGGGGACTGTTTTTT. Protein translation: CASSWDPRGGLFF.